The next 10 T cell receptor beta chains were all read from a single sample in a study of OX40 agonist ivuxolimab in advanced cancers. This table comes from immunoSEQ multiplex PCR, and its TCRdb copy is limited to in-frame clones, with some not included. Among about 71,000 clones listed, about 78% were seen once. The material sequenced was CD4+ or CD8+ T cells sorted from blood, taken in a trial of the OX40 agonist ivuxolimab. The receptors come from an adult with an advanced solid tumor such as melanoma, head and neck, liver or kidney cancer.

The V call is TRBV18, the J call TRBJ1-6; 8 bases line up with TRBD1. CDR3 length: 15 amino acids. V shed 6 bases, J shed 7 bases, and the junction held 8 bases outside the gene matches. Germline values: CDR1 KGHSH, CDR2 LQKENI. The CDR3 DNA reads as TGTGCCAGCTCCCGGACAGGGTTCGAGAATTCACCCCTCCACTTT. Translating it yields CASSRTGFENSPLHF.

V is TRBV6-6 and J is TRBJ1-5; D not certain. Deletions cut 6 bases from V and 4 bases from J, with 7 bases between. CDR1 is MNHNY, CDR2 SVGAGI, per germline (reference sequence). CDR3 size: 12 residues. The CDR3 spells CASRVENQPQHF. CDR3 DNA sequence: TGTGCCAGCAGGGTTGAGAATCAGCCCCAGCATTTT.

This clone was detected only once. The genes are TRBV14 and TRBJ2-3, with D hard to call. V lost 1 base and J 2 bases, leaving 7 bases between the germline ends. Germline CDR1 is SGHDN and CDR2 is FVKESK. The CDR3 is made up of 14 amino acids. The CDR3 is CASSQGRATDTQYF. CDR3 in DNA: TGTGCCAGCAGCCAAGGAAGGGCCACAGATACGCAGTATTTT.

This clone was observed a single time. The rearrangement links TRBV29-1 to TRBJ1-2; 10 bases agree with TRBD1. The junction had 1 base not matched to a gene; V was cut back by 7 bases and J by 2 bases. CDR1 SQVTM and CDR2 ANQGSEA come from the germline V gene. CDR3 length: 12 residues. The CDR3 nucleotides read TGCAGCGGGACAGGGGGAAACTATGGCTACACCTTC. Translation: CSGTGGNYGYTF.

This sequence joins TRBV18 and TRBJ2-1; D not certain. Germline CDR1 reads KGHSH; CDR2 reads LQKENI. The CDR3 totals 15 residues. V lost 6 bases to trimming and J lost 0 bases, with 12 bases between them. CDR3 sequence reads: CASSRDGGSYNEQFF. The CDR3 DNA follows: TGTGCCAGCTCTCGCGACGGTGGCTCCTACAATGAGCAGTTCTTC.

The chain uses TRBV18 and TRBJ2-1, with a possible D match to TRBD2 (5 bases). Germline CDR1 reads KGHSH; CDR2 reads LQKENI. The CDR3 is 14 residues long. V was shortened by 0 bases and J by 10 bases, with 13 bases between the two germline ends. CDR3 bases: TGTGCCAGCTCACCACCGGGCAGCAGGAGGGAGCAGTTCTTC. This sequence encodes CASSPPGSRREQFF.

Note on this clone: Its ends do not fully match the called genes, so a read error is possible. The chain recombines TRBV7-2 with TRBJ1-6, with a weak D call TRBD1 (6 bases). The CDR3 covers 14 residues. Germline CDR1 reads SGHTA; CDR2 reads FQGNSA. The CDR3 spells CASSVAGQYSPLHF. Here the CDR3 DNA reads TGTGCCAGCAGCGTAGCCGGACAGTATTCACCCCTCCACTTT.

The CDR3 DNA sequence: TGCAGCGCCCTGGGTCAGGCCGGGGGTGAAGCTTTCTTT. Protein sequence: CSALGQAGGEAFF. This sequence joins TRBV29-1 and TRBJ1-1; a possible D gene is TRBD1 (5 bases). Trimming shortened V by 7 bases and J by 7 bases, and 19 bases separated the two germline ends. This CDR3 is 13 amino acids long. CDR1 SQVTM and CDR2 ANQGSEA come from the germline V gene.

The genes are TRBV7-3 and TRBJ2-1, with D tentatively TRBD2 (6 bases). This CDR3 is 15 amino acids long. The germline V gene has CDR1 SGHTA and CDR2 FQGTGA. V lost 5 bases and J lost 3, with 14 bases in between. CDR3: CASSRLGGNYNEQFF. The DNA for the CDR3 is TGTGCCAGCAGCCGACTGGGCGGGAACTACAATGAGCAGTTCTTC.

The rearrangement links TRBV6-4 to TRBJ2-1; the D gene is possibly TRBD1 (5 bases). The V gene's germline CDR1 is MRHNA and CDR2 SNTAGT. Deletions cut 5 bases from V and 5 bases from J, with 13 bases between. The CDR3 loop spans 14 amino acids. CDR3 DNA sequence: TGTGCCAGCAGTAGGTCGTGGGGCGACAATGAGCAGTTCTTC. Its translation: CASSRSWGDNEQFF.